A selection of T cell receptor beta chains follows, all from one sample in a study of vaccination and CD4 T cells after COVID-19. Their specific antigens are unknown. Using its own MiXCR run on the PCR reads, TCRdb lists one record per CDR3 protein. The profile shows 7,300 or so distinct CDR3 sequences, 73% of them singletons. The specimen sequenced was CD4+ T cells from blood, cultured in vitro. The receptor source for this set is a human donor who had recovered from COVID-19. The CDR3 runs from the conserved cysteine through the conserved F or W. D genes are given only for firm matches. Clone size is not always given. Where it is, it says once, few, many or a class for expanded clones.

abundance: .
v_gene: TRBV6-1
j_gene: TRBJ1-5
d_gene: TRBD1
CDR3nt: TGTGCCGGGGATCCAGGGGGGGGCAATCAGCCCCAGCATTTT
CDR3aa: CAGDPGGGNQPQHF

abundance: .
v_gene: TRBV20-1
j_gene: TRBJ1-1
d_gene: TRBD1
CDR3nt: TGCAGTGCTAGGCAGGGGGGGTCGAACACTGAAGCTTTCTTT
CDR3aa: CSARQGGSNTEAFF

abundance: .
v_gene: TRBV6-5
j_gene: TRBJ1-6
d_gene: .
CDR3nt: TGTGCCAGCAGTTACAGGAGCTCCTATAATTCACCCCTCCACTTT
CDR3aa: CASSYRSSYNSPLHF

abundance: .
v_gene: TRBV20-1
j_gene: TRBJ2-5
d_gene: .
CDR3nt: TGCAGTGCCCGGGGAGGTGTTATTGAGACCCAGTACTTC
CDR3aa: CSARGGVIETQYF

abundance: once
v_gene: TRBV20-1
j_gene: TRBJ1-2
d_gene: .
CDR3nt: TGCAGTGCTAGCGGGCGAAACTATGGCTACACCTTC
CDR3aa: CSASGRNYGYTF

abundance: .
v_gene: TRBV7-9
j_gene: TRBJ2-7
d_gene: TRBD2
CDR3nt: TGTGCCAGCAGCTCCGCCCGACTAGCGGGAAGCGAGCAGTACTTC
CDR3aa: CASSSARLAGSEQYF

abundance: .
v_gene: TRBV27
j_gene: TRBJ1-2
d_gene: .
CDR3nt: TGTGCCAGCAGTGACGGGACCTGGGATGGCTACACCTTC
CDR3aa: CASSDGTWDGYTF

abundance: .
v_gene: TRBV19
j_gene: TRBJ2-1
d_gene: TRBD2
CDR3nt: TGTGCCAGTACTAGAAGCGGGAGGTCCTACAATGAGCAGTTCTTC
CDR3aa: CASTRSGRSYNEQFF

abundance: .
v_gene: TRBV7-9
j_gene: TRBJ2-3
d_gene: TRBD1
CDR3nt: TGTGCCAGCAGCCCCCGGACAGGGCAAAACACAGATACGCAGTATTTT
CDR3aa: CASSPRTGQNTDTQYF

abundance: .
v_gene: TRBV25-1
j_gene: TRBJ1-1
d_gene: .
CDR3nt: TGTGCCAGCAGTACCGGTGGAACTGAAGCTTTCTTT
CDR3aa: CASSTGGTEAFF

abundance: .
v_gene: TRBV9
j_gene: TRBJ2-5
d_gene: TRBD1
CDR3nt: TGTGCCAGCAGCGCCGGACAGGGCAACCAAGAGACCCAGTACTTC
CDR3aa: CASSAGQGNQETQYF

abundance: .
v_gene: TRBV15
j_gene: TRBJ1-1
d_gene: .
CDR3nt: TGTGCCACCAGCAGAGTTAAGGGCAACACTGAAGCTTTCTTT
CDR3aa: CATSRVKGNTEAFF

abundance: .
v_gene: TRBV19
j_gene: TRBJ2-5
d_gene: .
CDR3nt: TGTGCCAGCAGGGGGGAGAAAGAGACCCAGTACTTC
CDR3aa: CASRGEKETQYF

abundance: .
v_gene: TRBV6-5
j_gene: TRBJ1-3
d_gene: .
CDR3nt: TGTGCCAGCAGTTCACCGGGACTAGCGTCAGCGGCTGGAAACACCATATATTTT
CDR3aa: CASSSPGLASAAGNTIYF

abundance: .
v_gene: TRBV28
j_gene: TRBJ2-2
d_gene: .
CDR3nt: TGTGCCAATCAAGAAAACACCGGGGAGCTGTTTTTT
CDR3aa: CANQENTGELFF